Each of the 13 T cell receptor beta chains below was sequenced from the same sample in a study of TIL therapy for anti-PD-1-resistant metastatic lung cancer. Time point here: pre-treatment sample, taken before nivolumab and TIL therapy. The immunoSEQ assay was v3. Only in-frame clones appear in the TCRdb table, and some are missing; sequencing was by immunoSEQ multiplex PCR. The sample yields about 12,000 clones, around 80% seen once. The starting material was blood, obtained at baseline. The receptors derive from a person between 25 and 80 years old with non-small cell lung cancer.

The gene calls are TRBV29-1 and TRBJ2-1; D call uncertain. In germline, CDR1 is SQVTM, CDR2 ANQGSEA. Trimming took off 6 bases at V and 0 bases at J, with 12 bases between the two ends. The CDR3 consists of 14 residues. This chain's CDR3 is CSVNDQNSYNEQFF. The CDR3 DNA reads as TGCAGCGTGAATGACCAGAACTCCTACAATGAGCAGTTCTTC.

This clone was picked up a small number of times. The chain joins TRBV27 to TRBJ2-7, with D tentatively TRBD2 (5 bases). The CDR3 consists of 14 residues. Germline-derived CDR1 and CDR2 are MNHEY and SMNVEV (reference sequence). V shed 5 bases and J shed 7 bases, with 18 bases lying between them. This CDR3 is CASSPQKARREQYF. CDR3 bases: TGTGCCAGCAGTCCACAAAAAGCTAGGAGGGAGCAGTACTTC.

The chain links TRBV2 to TRBJ2-2; tentative D call: TRBD1 (5 bases). The germline gives CDR1 SNHLY, CDR2 FYNNEI. There are 15 residues in the CDR3. With 5 bases removed from V and 3 bases from J, the gap between germline ends came to 13 bases. The CDR3 region has the DNA TGTGCCAGCAGTAGGGCCAGGGTGGACACCGGGGAGCTGTTTTTT. Amino acid sequence: CASSRARVDTGELFF.

The rearrangement joins TRBV7-2 to TRBJ2-2; D not resolved. The CDR3 has 13 amino acids. Germline CDR1 reads SGHTA; CDR2 reads FQGNSA. V lost 2 bases to trimming and J lost 8 bases, with 9 bases between them. The CDR3 here is CASSLLDAGELFF. CDR3 DNA: TGTGCCAGCAGCTTATTGGACGCGGGGGAGCTGTTTTTT.

The rearrangement joins TRBV6-1 to TRBJ2-1, with D perhaps being TRBD1 or TRBD2 (6 bases each). The CDR3 loop spans 13 amino acids. CDR1 is MNHNS, CDR2 SASEGT, per germline. Between the trimmed V and J ends, which lost 11 bases and 6 bases, there was a span of 17 bases. CDR3 amino acids: CALKLPGANEQFF. The CDR3 nucleotides are TGTGCCCTCAAGTTACCGGGGGCCAATGAGCAGTTCTTC.

The J gene is TRBJ2-3, the V gene TRBV7-2; 7 bases are shared with TRBD2. Looked up from germline, CDR1 is SGHTA and CDR2 is FQGNSA. J lost 2 bases, V lost 3 bases, and 5 bases had no gene match. The CDR3 runs to 15 residues. CDR3 sequence: CASSLGGTITDTQYF. Here the CDR3 DNA reads TGTGCCAGCAGCTTGGGGGGGACTATCACAGATACGCAGTATTTT.

In this sample, this clone turned up a few times. The chain links TRBV6-5 to TRBJ2-1; perhaps TRBD1 as D (6 bases). V was clipped by 6 bases and J by 7 bases, with 16 bases between them. The CDR3 runs to 14 residues. Per germline, CDR1 MNHEY and CDR2 SVGAGI. This CDR3 reads CASSPRTEGNEQFF. The CDR3 DNA follows: TGTGCCAGCAGCCCTAGGACAGAGGGAAATGAGCAGTTCTTC.

The chain recombines TRBV7-2 with TRBJ1-5; D unresolved. CDR3 size: 15 residues. The V gene lost 5 bases and the J gene lost 2 bases, with 13 bases spanning the gap. Germline CDR1 reads SGHTA; CDR2 reads FQGNSA. CDR3 amino acids: CASSPPGIGNQPQHF. The CDR3 DNA reads TGTGCCAGCAGCCCCCCGGGGATCGGCAATCAGCCCCAGCATTTT.

The CDR3 region has the DNA TGTGCCAGTAGAGTCGGGATGGTGAACACTGAAGCTTTCTTT. Translation: CASRVGMVNTEAFF. This chain uses TRBV19 with TRBJ1-1; D uncertain. V was cut by 6 bases and J by 0 bases, with 11 bases left in between. CDR1 is LNHDA, CDR2 SQIVND, per germline (reference sequence). The length of the CDR3 is 14 residues.

This chain joins TRBV5-1 and TRBJ1-5; 7 positions agree with TRBD1. The CDR3 has 15 amino acids. Germline CDR1 SGHRS, CDR2 YFSETQ. Trimming removed 1 base from V and 3 bases from J; junction bases left unmatched: 4. CDR3 in amino acids: CASSLTGEYNQPQHF. The CDR3 nucleotides are TGCGCCAGCAGCTTGACAGGGGAATACAATCAGCCCCAGCATTTT.

In nucleotides, the CDR3 is TGTGCCAGTAGTATCCCCCCTAGCGGGAGGGGGTATACGCAGTATTTT. It yields the protein CASSIPPSGRGYTQYF. The rearrangement joins TRBV19 to TRBJ2-3, with 12 bases matching TRBD2. The germline gives CDR1 LNHDA, CDR2 SQIVND (reference sequence). This CDR3 has 16 residues. The J segment lost 7 bases and the V segment lost 3 bases, leaving 8 bases of the junction unmatched.

In DNA form, the CDR3 reads TGTGCCAGCAGCTTGGGGGAGCAAGAGACCCAGTACTTC. Its protein is CASSLGEQETQYF. The chain joins TRBV7-2 to TRBJ2-5; either TRBD1 or TRBD2 may supply D (5 bases each). V dropped 3 bases and J dropped 2 bases, with 7 bases sitting between them. The CDR3 covers 13 residues. The germline gives CDR1 SGHTA, CDR2 FQGNSA. Based on the CDR3 plus reference TRBV7-2 and TRBJ2-5, the full variable domain is GAGVSQSPSNKVTEKGKDVELRCDPISGHTALYWYRQSLGQGLEFLIYFQGNSAPDKSGLPSDRFSAERTGGSVSTLTIQRTQQEDSAVYLCASSLGEQETQYFGPGTRLLVL.

The chain is built from TRBV14 and TRBJ2-7, with TRBD1 as a possible D gene (5 bases). Trimming took off 1 base at V and 2 bases at J, with 12 bases between the two ends. Looked up from germline, CDR1 is SGHDN and CDR2 is FVKESK. The CDR3 spans 15 residues. CDR3 in DNA: TGTGCCAGCAGCCAAGGGGCAGGGTTCGCCTACGAGCAGTACTTC. It translates to CASSQGAGFAYEQYF.